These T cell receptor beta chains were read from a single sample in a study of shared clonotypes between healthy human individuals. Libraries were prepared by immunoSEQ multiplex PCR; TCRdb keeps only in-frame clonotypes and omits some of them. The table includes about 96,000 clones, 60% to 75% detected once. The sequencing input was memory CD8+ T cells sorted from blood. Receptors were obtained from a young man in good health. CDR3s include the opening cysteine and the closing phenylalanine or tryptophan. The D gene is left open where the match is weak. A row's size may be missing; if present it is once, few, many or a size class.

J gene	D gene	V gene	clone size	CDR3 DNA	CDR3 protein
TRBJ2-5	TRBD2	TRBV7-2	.	TGTGCCAGCAGCCCAGTAGCGGGATATGAGACCCAGTACTTC	CASSPVAGYETQYF
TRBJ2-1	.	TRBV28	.	TGTGCCAGCAGTGCCAGTTACAATGAGCAGTTCTTC	CASSASYNEQFF
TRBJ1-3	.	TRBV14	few	TGTGCCAGCAGCCTGACCGGACGCAGCACCATATATTTT	CASSLTGRSTIYF
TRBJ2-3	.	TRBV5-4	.	TGTGCCAGCAGCCTACCCGAGGGCACAGATACGCAGTATTTT	CASSLPEGTDTQYF
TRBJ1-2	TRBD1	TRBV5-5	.	TGTGCCAGCAACAGTAGGGACAGTAACTATGGCTACACCTTC	CASNSRDSNYGYTF
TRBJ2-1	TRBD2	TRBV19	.	TGTGCCAGTACGATTGGCGGGAGCCTGTACAATGAGCAGTTCTTC	CASTIGGSLYNEQFF
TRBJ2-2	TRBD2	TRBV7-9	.	TGTGCCAGCATGACAAGCGGGAGTTGGAGCACCGGGGAGCTGTTTTTT	CASMTSGSWSTGELFF
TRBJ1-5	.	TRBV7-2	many	TGTGCCAGCAGCTTAGAGGGTTATAGCAATCAGCCCCAGCATTTT	CASSLEGYSNQPQHF
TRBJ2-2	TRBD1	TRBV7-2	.	TGTGCCAGCAGCTTCTCGACAGGGGCCACCGGGGAGCTGTTTTTT	CASSFSTGATGELFF
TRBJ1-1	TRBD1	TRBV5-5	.	TGTGCCAGCAGGGGACAGGGGGGGGCTGAAGCTTTCTTT	CASRGQGGAEAFF
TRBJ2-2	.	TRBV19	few	TGTGCCAGTAGTATCAACAGAATGGCCGGGGAGCTGTTTTTT	CASSINRMAGELFF
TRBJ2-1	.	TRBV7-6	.	TGTGCCAGCAGCCACCCTACAGCGACGAACAATGAGCAGTTCTTC	CASSHPTATNNEQFF
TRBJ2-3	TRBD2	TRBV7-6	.	TGTGCCAGCAGCTTACAGCGAGCGGGAGTTTCCTACTCAGTCACAGATACGCAGTATTTT	CASSLQRAGVSYSVTDTQYF
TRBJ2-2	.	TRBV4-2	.	TGTGCCAGCAGCCAAGAGTTTCAGGGGATCCCGTTCGCCGGGGAGCTGTTTTTT	CASSQEFQGIPFAGELFF
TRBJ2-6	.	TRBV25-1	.	TGTGCCAGCAGTGAAATGGGCGGTAGCTCTGGGGCCAACGTCCTGACTTTC	CASSEMGGSSGANVLTF
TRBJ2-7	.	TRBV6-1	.	TGTGCCAGCAGTGCATCCAGCGGAAAAACCTACGAGCAGTACTTC	CASSASSGKTYEQYF
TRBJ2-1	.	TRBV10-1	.	TGCGCCAGCAGTGAGTTTTATTCCGGGACTGAGCAGTTCTTC	CASSEFYSGTEQFF
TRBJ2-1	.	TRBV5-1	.	TGCGCCAGCAGCCAGACTAGACCGACCCTCAATGAGCAGTTCTTC	CASSQTRPTLNEQFF
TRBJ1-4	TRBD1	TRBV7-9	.	TGTGCCAGCAGCCCGCAGACAGGGTCTGATGAAAAACTGTTTTTT	CASSPQTGSDEKLFF
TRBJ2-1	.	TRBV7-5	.	TGTGTCAGAAGCCTCCCAGCGGGAGGTGGATTGGATGAGCAGTTCTTC	CVRSLPAGGGLDEQFF
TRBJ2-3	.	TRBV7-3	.	TGTGCCAGCAGCTTTACAGCGGCCGGCACAGATACGCAGTATTTT	CASSFTAAGTDTQYF
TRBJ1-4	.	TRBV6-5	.	TGTGCCAGCAGCGGGGGGGCGTCTAATGAAAAACTGTTTTTT	CASSGGASNEKLFF
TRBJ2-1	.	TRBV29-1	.	TGCAGCGTTGATTCGGTACGCAATGAGCAGTTCTTC	CSVDSVRNEQFF
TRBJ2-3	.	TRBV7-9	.	TGTGCCAGCAGCTTAGGGCCTGATACGCAGTATTTT	CASSLGPDTQYF
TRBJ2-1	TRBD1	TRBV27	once	TGTGCCAGCAGGCGGACAGGGGAAGGTGAGCAGTTCTTC	CASRRTGEGEQFF
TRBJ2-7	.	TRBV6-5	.	TGTGCCAGCAGTTACCTGTCACAGGGAATCGAGCAGTACTTC	CASSYLSQGIEQYF
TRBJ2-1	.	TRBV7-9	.	TGTGCCAGCAGCTTATATTCGGGGAATGAGCAGTTCTTC	CASSLYSGNEQFF
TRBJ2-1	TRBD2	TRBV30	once	TGTGCCGGGAGCGGGAGGGCCGCCAATGAGCAGTTCTTC	CAGSGRAANEQFF
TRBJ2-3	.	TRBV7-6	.	TGTGCCACCCAAGACGGCGCCCACCCAGATACGCAGTATTTT	CATQDGAHPDTQYF
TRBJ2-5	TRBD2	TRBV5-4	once	TGTGCCAGCAGCCCACGGACTAGCGGGAAGTACCAAGAGACCCAGTACTTC	CASSPRTSGKYQETQYF
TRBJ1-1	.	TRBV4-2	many	TGTGCCAGCAGCCCCGAGGGGACGGGGTTCGGAGCTTTCTTT	CASSPEGTGFGAFF
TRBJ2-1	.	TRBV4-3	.	TGCGCCAGCAGCCAAGATGGGGTAGCGGCCTACAATGAGCAGTTCTTC	CASSQDGVAAYNEQFF
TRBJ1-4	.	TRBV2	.	TGTGCCAGCAGTGTCCCCCGGACTAATGAAAAACTGTTTTTT	CASSVPRTNEKLFF
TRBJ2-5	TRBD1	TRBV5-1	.	TGCGCCAGCAGCCAGACCGGGACAGAAGAGACCCAGTACTTC	CASSQTGTEETQYF
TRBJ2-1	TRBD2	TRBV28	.	TGTGCCACCGATCTAGCGGGAGGTCCCTACAATGAGCAGTTCTTC	CATDLAGGPYNEQFF